These 16 T cell receptor beta chains came from one sample sequenced in a study of cytomegalovirus exposure and HLA in healthy donors. Both 60 Vbeta primers and 13 Jbeta primers went into the PCR. The method was immunoSEQ multiplex PCR; TCRdb's version includes in-frame clones alone and lacks a portion of them. This sample has 170,000 or so clones, with 65% to 85% found just once. The sample was PBMCs. The receptors originated from a woman aged 45 to 65 in good health and CMV-seropositive.

Comment on this clone: Germline is not matched at one junction end, which may reflect a read error. The chain recombines TRBV5-1 with TRBJ2-3, with 11 bases aligning to TRBD2. Looked up from germline, CDR1 is SGHRS and CDR2 is YFSETQ. This CDR3 is built from 14 residues. Here the CDR3 reads CASSATSGRDAQYF. CDR3 sequence (DNA): TGCGCCAGCAGCGCCACTAGCGGGAGAGATGCGCAGTATTTT.

J is TRBJ2-1 and V is TRBV4-2; D possibly corresponds to TRBD2 (5 bases). CDR3 size: 16 residues. Germline CDR1 is LGHNA and CDR2 is YNFKEQ. The V end lost 1 base, the J end lost 8 bases, and 18 bases lay between the germline ends. The CDR3 DNA sequence: TGTGCCAGCAGCCAAGGACCGGGGATCAATCTCGATGAGCAGTTCTTC. Amino acids: CASSQGPGINLDEQFF.

The rearrangement joins TRBV4-1 to TRBJ1-1; no reliable D call. CDR3 length: 17 amino acids. Germline V gives CDR1 MGHRA, CDR2 YSYEKL. Trimming stripped 7 bases from V and 1 base from J, with 22 bases between. CDR3 sequence: CASTDRPGRVGNTEAFF. Written as DNA, the CDR3 is TGCGCCAGCACCGATCGTCCCGGGAGGGTGGGGAACACTGAAGCTTTCTTT.

This chain connects TRBV4-3 to TRBJ1-6; D ambiguous. The V and J ends lost 4 bases and 0 bases respectively, with 13 bases between them. The germline gives CDR1 LGHNA, CDR2 YSLEER. CDR3 length: 17 amino acids. DNA for the CDR3: TGCGCCAGCAGCCCCGGCGGCGGTAGCTCCTATAATTCACCCCTCCACTTT. Its protein is CASSPGGGSSYNSPLHF.

The chain uses TRBV19 and TRBJ1-1, with 7 nucleotides matching TRBD1. Trimming took 6 bases from V and 2 from J; bases not matched to a gene: 9. Germline V lookup: CDR1 LNHDA, CDR2 SQIVND (reference sequence). This CDR3 is built from 15 residues. The CDR3 protein is CASSDWTGTNTEAFF. DNA of the CDR3: TGTGCCAGTAGCGACTGGACAGGAACCAACACTGAAGCTTTCTTT.

The chain links TRBV4-3 to TRBJ2-1; 11 positions match TRBD2. Losses at the gene ends were 0 bases for V and 7 bases for J; bases not matched to a gene: 11. The CDR3 sequence is 18 residues long. Germline V gene sequence: CDR1 LGHNA, CDR2 YSLEER. This chain's CDR3 is CASSQEFRSLAGVNEQFF. CDR3 in DNA: TGCGCCAGCAGCCAAGAATTCAGGTCACTAGCGGGAGTGAATGAGCAGTTCTTC.

The chain joins TRBV7-2 to TRBJ2-4; D possibly corresponds to TRBD2 (5 bases). This CDR3 comprises 15 residues. With 5 bases removed from V and 6 bases from J, the gap between germline ends came to 17 bases. From germline, CDR1 is SGHTA and CDR2 FQGNSA. The CDR3 is CASSLDGRSGNIQYF. The DNA of the CDR3 is TGTGCCAGCAGCCTCGACGGGCGGAGCGGAAACATTCAGTACTTC.

J is TRBJ2-1 and V is TRBV29-1; 10 nucleotides agree with TRBD2. Germline V CDR1 and CDR2: SQVTM, ANQGSEA. The junction had 6 bases not matched to a gene; V was cut back by 6 bases and J by 4 bases. This CDR3 contains 14 residues. The DNA of the CDR3 is TGCAGCGTGGTAAAGCGGGAGGGATACAATGAGCAGTTCTTC. The encoded protein is CSVVKREGYNEQFF.

The J gene is TRBJ1-6, the V gene TRBV6-5, with 9 positions matching TRBD1. The CDR3 is 14 residues long. The germline V gene encodes CDR1 MNHEY and CDR2 SVGAGI. The V segment lost 5 bases and the J segment 8 bases; nucleotides outside the gene matches: 4. DNA for the CDR3: TGTGCCAGCAGTAAGGGACAGGGTCATTCACCCCTCCACTTT. It codes for CASSKGQGHSPLHF.

This clone was observed once. The gene calls are TRBV11-3 and TRBJ1-1; D is unclear. This CDR3 has 12 residues. Trimming took 1 base from V and 8 from J, leaving 8 bases between them. The germline CDR1 and CDR2 sequences are SGHNT and YENEEA. DNA for the CDR3: TGTGCCAGCAGCTTAGTATCGCAGGAAGCTTTCTTT. Its translation is CASSLVSQEAFF.

The V call is TRBV7-9, the J call TRBJ2-3; the D gene is possibly TRBD2 (6 bases). CDR1 is SEHNR and CDR2 is FQNEAQ in the germline V gene (reference sequence). The CDR3 spans 13 residues. Trimming pared 5 bases from V and 5 bases from J, leaving 11 bases between. The CDR3 DNA sequence: TGTGCCAGCAGCCAAGAGGGAGGAGATACGCAGTATTTT. Translating it yields CASSQEGGDTQYF. Complete variable domain (other parts from reference TRBV7-9 and TRBJ2-3): DTGVSQNPRHKITKRGQNVTFRCDPISEHNRLYWYRQTLGQGPEFLTYFQNEAQLEKSRLLSDRFSAERPKGSFSTLEIQRTEQGDSAMYLCASSQEGGDTQYFGPGTRLTVL.

The V and J genes are TRBV5-1 and TRBJ1-1, with D maybe TRBD1 (5 bases). The ends were cut back, 0 bases at V and 4 bases at J, with 7 bases in the middle. The germline V gene encodes CDR1 SGHRS and CDR2 YFSETQ. The CDR3 is made up of 13 amino acids. In DNA, the CDR3 is TGCGCCAGCAGCTTGGCAGGGTTCACTGAAGCTTTCTTT. It codes for CASSLAGFTEAFF.

This chain joins TRBV4-1 and TRBJ1-1; a weak D match, TRBD1 (6 bases). The CDR3 loop spans 15 amino acids. Germline assignment: CDR1 MGHRA and CDR2 YSYEKL. Trimming shortened V by 2 bases and J by 1 base, and 11 bases separated the two germline ends. The CDR3 DNA is TGCGCCAGCAGCCAAAGGGGGGGGAGGAACACTGAAGCTTTCTTT. Translated: CASSQRGGRNTEAFF.

This clone was recorded only once. The chain is built from TRBV4-1 and TRBJ1-2; 8 bases line up with TRBD1. J gave up 6 bases and V 2 bases, and 11 bases lay outside the gene matches. CDR3 length equals 16 residues. Germline lookup yields CDR1 MGHRA and CDR2 YSYEKL. CDR3 bases: TGCGCCAGCAGCCAATATGCTCCGTGGACAGGGAATGGCTACACCTTC. Amino acid sequence: CASSQYAPWTGNGYTF.

The table lists this clone with a count of one. The chain combines TRBV13 with TRBJ2-1; weak D call: TRBD2 (5 bases). The CDR3 has 15 amino acids. V was trimmed by 8 bases and J by 0 bases, leaving 14 bases between them. The V gene's germline CDR1 is PRHDT and CDR2 FYEKMQ (reference sequence). The DNA for the CDR3 is TGTGCCAGCCTTCGATCGGGGATCTCCTACAATGAGCAGTTCTTC. Translation gives CASLRSGISYNEQFF.

The chain couples TRBV9 to TRBJ1-2; possible D gene TRBD1, 5 bases. The CDR3 has 15 residues. Germline lookup yields CDR1 SGDLS and CDR2 YYNGEE. Trimming left V 3 bases short and J 4 bases short, with 16 bases between. CDR3 in DNA: TGTGCCAGCAGCGCGCAAGAGGGACTGGGCTATGGCTACACCTTC. Translation: CASSAQEGLGYGYTF.